This T cell receptor (beta chain) was captured in a study of shared clonotypes between healthy human individuals. This CDR3 has 15 amino acids. Per the germline V gene, CDR1 is SGHNT and CDR2 is YYREEE (reference sequence). The V end lost 5 bases, the J end lost 3 bases, and 12 bases lay between the germline ends. Produced via immunoSEQ multiplex PCR; TCRdb's table is partial and in-frame only. The data show 2 million to 2.5 million clones, with roughly 92% seen just once and approximately 0.39% held by the top ten. Material: naive CD4+ T cells from PBMCs. Noted subset: CD45RA+ positively selected. The chain is built from TRBV5-4 and TRBJ2-6; D is possibly TRBD2 (6 bases). The receptor comes from a man between 18 and 35 years old in good health. Some clones in this sample may be carry-over from other donors' samples. The CDR3 spells CASRPGGGGANVLTF. Here the CDR3 DNA reads TGTGCCAGCAGACCCGGGGGTGGTGGGGCCAACGTCCTGACTTTC.